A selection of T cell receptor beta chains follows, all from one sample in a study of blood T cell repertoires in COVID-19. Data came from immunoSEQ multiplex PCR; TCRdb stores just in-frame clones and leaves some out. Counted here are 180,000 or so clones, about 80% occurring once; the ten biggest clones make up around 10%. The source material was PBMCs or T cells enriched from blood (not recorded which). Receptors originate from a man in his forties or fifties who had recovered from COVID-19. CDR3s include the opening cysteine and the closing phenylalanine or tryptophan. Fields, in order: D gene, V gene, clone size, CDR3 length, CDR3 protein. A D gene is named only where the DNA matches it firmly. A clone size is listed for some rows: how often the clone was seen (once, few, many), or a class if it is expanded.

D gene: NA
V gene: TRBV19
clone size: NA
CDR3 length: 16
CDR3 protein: CASSISLGSVNQPQHF

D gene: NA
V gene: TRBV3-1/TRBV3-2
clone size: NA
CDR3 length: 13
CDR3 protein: CASSQDMNQPQHF

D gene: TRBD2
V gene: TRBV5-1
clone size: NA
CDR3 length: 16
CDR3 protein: CASSLVAGGNTGELFF

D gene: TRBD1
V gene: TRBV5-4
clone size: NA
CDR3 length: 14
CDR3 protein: CASSLGGQAALTFF

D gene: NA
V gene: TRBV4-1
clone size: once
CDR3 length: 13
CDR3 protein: CASSQDSSRPQHF

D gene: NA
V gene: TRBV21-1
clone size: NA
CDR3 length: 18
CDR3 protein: CASRESLLAGESTGELFF

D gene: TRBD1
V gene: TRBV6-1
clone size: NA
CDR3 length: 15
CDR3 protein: CASSEAQDRYYGYTF

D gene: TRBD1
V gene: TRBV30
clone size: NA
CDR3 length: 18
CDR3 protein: CAWSVSRTGVGVGAEAFF

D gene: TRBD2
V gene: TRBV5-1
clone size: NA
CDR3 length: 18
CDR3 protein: CASSLGTSGPTYQETQYF

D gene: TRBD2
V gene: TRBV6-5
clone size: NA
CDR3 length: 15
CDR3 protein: CASSGRAISYNEQFF

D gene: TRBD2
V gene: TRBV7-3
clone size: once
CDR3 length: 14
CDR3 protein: CASRLAGVADTQYF

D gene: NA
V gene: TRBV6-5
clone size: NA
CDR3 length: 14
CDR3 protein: CATHLRSMNTEAFF

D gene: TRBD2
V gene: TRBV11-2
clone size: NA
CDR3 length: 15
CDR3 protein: CASSLGAGVGETQYF

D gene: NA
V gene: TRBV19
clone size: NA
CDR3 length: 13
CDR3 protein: CASKGSEVDTQYF

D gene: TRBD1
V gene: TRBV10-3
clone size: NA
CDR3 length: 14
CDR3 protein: CAISDSDRAYEQYF

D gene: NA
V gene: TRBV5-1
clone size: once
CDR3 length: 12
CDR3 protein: CASSIDSYEQFF

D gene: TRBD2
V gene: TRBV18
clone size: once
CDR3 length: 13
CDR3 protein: CASSGPGGNEQFF

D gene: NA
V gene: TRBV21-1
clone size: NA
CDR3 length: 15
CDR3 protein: CASSKDESSYNEQFF

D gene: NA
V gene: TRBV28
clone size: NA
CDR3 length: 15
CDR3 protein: CASSSRRTGNEKLFF

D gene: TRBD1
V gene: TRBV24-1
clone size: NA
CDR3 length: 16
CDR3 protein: CATSDWGQGLGETQYF

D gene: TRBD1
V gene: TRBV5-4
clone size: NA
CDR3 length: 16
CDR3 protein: CASSSGQNPSGNTIYF

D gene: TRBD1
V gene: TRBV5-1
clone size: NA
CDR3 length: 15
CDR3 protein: CASSQRGQYNSPLHF

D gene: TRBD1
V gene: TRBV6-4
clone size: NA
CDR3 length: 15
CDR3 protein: CASSDRQGRNSPLHF

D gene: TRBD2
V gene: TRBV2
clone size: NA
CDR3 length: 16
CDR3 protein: CASRASSGWGNNEQFF

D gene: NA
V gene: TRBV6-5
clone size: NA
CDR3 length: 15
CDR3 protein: CASSQYGGNNQPQHF

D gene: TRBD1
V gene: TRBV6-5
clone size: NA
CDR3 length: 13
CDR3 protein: CASSKTGNYGYTF

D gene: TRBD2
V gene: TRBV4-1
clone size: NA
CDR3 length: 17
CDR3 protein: CASSQDNSGAYQETQYF

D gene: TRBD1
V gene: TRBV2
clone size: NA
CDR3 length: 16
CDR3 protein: CASRGTGGSGANVLTF

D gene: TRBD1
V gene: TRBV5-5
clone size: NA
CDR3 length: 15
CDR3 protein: CASSLGGQGNTEAFF

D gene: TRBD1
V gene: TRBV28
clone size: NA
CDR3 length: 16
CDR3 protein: CASSPYRDRGYNEQFF

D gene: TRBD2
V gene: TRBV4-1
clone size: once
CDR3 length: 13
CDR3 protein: CASSQGEGDTQYF

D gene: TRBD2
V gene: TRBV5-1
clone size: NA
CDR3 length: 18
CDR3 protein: CASSLARLAGGPTDTQYF

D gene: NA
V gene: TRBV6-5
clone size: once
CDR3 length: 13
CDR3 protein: CASTPGGNTEAFF

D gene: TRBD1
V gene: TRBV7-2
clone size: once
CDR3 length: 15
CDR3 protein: CASSSTGQGFEKLFF

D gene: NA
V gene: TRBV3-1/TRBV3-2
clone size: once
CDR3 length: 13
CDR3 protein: CASSRGSTDTQYF

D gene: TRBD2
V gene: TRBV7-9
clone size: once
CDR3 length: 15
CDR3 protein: CASSRDGLEGSEQYF

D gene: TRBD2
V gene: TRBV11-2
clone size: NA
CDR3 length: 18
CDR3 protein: CASSAGGWLAAPKETQYF

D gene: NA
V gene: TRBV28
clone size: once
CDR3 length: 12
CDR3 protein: CASSSVNQPQHF

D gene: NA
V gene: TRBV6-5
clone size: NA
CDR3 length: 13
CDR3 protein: CASRRPGHNEQFF

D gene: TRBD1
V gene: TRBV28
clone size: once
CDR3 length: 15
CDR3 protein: CASSLGGQRNQPQHF

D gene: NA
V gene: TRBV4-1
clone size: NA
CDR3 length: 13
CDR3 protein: CASSQARNQPQHF

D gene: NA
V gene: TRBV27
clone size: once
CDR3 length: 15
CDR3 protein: CASSPSRTYSDTQYF

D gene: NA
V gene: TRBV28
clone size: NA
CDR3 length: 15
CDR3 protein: CASSLGGAGINEQFF

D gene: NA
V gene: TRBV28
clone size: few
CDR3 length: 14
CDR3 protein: CATQTDSGANVLTF

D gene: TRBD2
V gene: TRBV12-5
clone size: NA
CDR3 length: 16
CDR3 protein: CASGLGAGGKTDTQYF

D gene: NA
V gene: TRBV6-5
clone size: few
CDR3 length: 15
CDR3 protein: CASSYQGLGARGYTF

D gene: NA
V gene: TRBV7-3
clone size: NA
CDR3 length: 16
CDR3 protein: CASSLVPSPNTGELFF

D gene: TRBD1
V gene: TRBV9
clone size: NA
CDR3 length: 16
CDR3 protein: CASSAGKGAGTGELFF

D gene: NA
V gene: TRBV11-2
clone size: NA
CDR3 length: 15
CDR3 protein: CASSLLPSSGSEAFF

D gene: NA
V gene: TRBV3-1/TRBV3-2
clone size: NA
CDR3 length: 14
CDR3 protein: CASSQRTGQETQYF

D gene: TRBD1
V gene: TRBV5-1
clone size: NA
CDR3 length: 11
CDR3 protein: CASGQGDIQYF

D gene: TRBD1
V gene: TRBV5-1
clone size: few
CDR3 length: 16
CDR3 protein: CASSARKQGGYTEAFF